This T cell receptor (beta chain) appears in the sequencing data of a study of cytomegalovirus exposure and HLA in healthy donors (TCRdb year 2017). Regarding the study in general: An earlier analysis of several hundred of the donors reported around 280 Gb of sequence data and roughly 120 million unique TCR beta sequences obtained from approximately 180 million T cells. An early release that covered approximately 600 HLA-typed donors contained approximately 300 gigabases of sequencing data and about 93 million unique TCR sequences. The genetic ancestry cluster associated with self-reported Caucasian donors included 81% of the approximately 410 genotyped donors. The study aimed to test whether signatures of past pathogen exposure could be identified by cataloging public T cell receptors. Using immunosequencing, the study profiled T cell repertoires from approximately 700 subjects and related those repertoires to cytomegalovirus serostatus. In addition to the first cohort of approximately 670 subjects, a separate validation cohort of about 120 different subjects was used. To predict cytomegalovirus infection status, the study brought together high-throughput TCR immunosequencing, statistical association of individual TCRs with disease status, and machine learning. To study patterns of TCR occurrence, a later analysis re-analyzed previously published TCR beta repertoires from just over 650 donors and added high-resolution HLA genotyping. In the later analysis, no new phenotypic data were used to find candidate immune exposures; instead, reliance was placed on TCR beta sequences and their occurrence across donors. An earlier analysis of 587 of the donors used high-throughput TCR beta sequencing to judge whether each TCR beta V gene segment behaved as functional or pseudogenic. Alongside the repertoire data, information on donor age, sex, ethnicity and CMV serostatus was compiled. A later genetic analysis took genome-wide SNP genotypes for about 55% of the roughly 700 donors and used that subset as a discovery cohort. Every discovery cohort repertoire had been produced on one sequencing platform. Both class I and class II loci were covered by HLA typing, at four-digit resolution. The number of typed donors differed by locus: roughly 620-630 for A, B, C, DRB1 and DQB1; 500 to 550 for DQA1; about 600 for DPA1; and some 450 for DPB1. Four to six DR-DQ haplotypes were handled as single units for association and clustering, since linkage in the cohort was strong. Among 398 genotyped donors of the cohort, an average of approximately 220,000 unique TCR beta nucleotide sequences was sequenced per donor, of which approximately 19% were non-productive. Results and caveats for the whole study, not just this receptor: In vitro tests confirmed that three of the cytomegalovirus-associated TCR beta chains recognize cytomegalovirus antigens. Broadly in line with IMGT annotations, most TCR beta V segments showed up in productive rearrangements about 87% or about 30% of the time in an earlier analysis of some 590 of the donors. A group of highly shared sequence variants was considered likely to be a technical artifact of the sequencing pipeline. The only immune exposure information available for the cohort was CMV serostatus. It was suggested by the authors that the approach could potentially be generalized to other disease states and immunological phenotypes. Because some donors lacked HLA typing at each locus, the association tests relied only on the typed subset. In a later analysis, several top co-occurrence clusters were reported to appear linked to parvovirus B19, influenza, CMV and Epstein-Barr virus. Most TCR sequences were observed very rarely across donors, whereas some public TCRs were present in many individuals. The earlier analysis of approximately 560 of the donors excluded roughly 16 rarely observed V segments, including chromosome 9 orphons, because counts were too low. According to a later analysis, TCR association rates differed among HLA loci, with DRB1 alleles showing the most associated TCRs and HLA-C alleles showing the fewest. According to a later analysis, most CMV-associated TCR beta chains appeared to be HLA-restricted, and the HLA associations seemed to be driven largely by CMV exposure. The study gave a list of over 150 TCR beta chains associated with cytomegalovirus. Correlated functional status among segregating V segments might reflect linkage disequilibrium, but an unknown experimental factor could not be ruled out. Strong co-occurrence of HLA alleles, especially DR and DQ, made assigning TCR associations to individual alleles difficult. A further reported finding was that TCR beta sequences accurately predicted the HLA-A and HLA-B alleles for most subjects in the first cohort. Cytomegalovirus status was reported to be diagnosed by the classifier with high specificity and sensitivity in both the original and validation cohorts. An association between a missense DCLRE1C variant and V-gene and J-gene trimming of TCR beta chains was found in a later genetic analysis and replicated in an independent cohort. A later analysis found that HLA-associated TCR beta chains were more clonally expanded and had lower generation probabilities than equally common non-associated chains. In this cohort, only TCR beta chains were sequenced, and detectable features were limited by the absence of alpha or paired-chain data. In a later genetic analysis, fewer N-insertions in productive TCRs were reported among donors in an Asian-associated ancestry cluster than the approximately 670-donor mean. In a later analysis, more than 15,000 TCR beta sequences were associated with specific HLA alleles at a false discovery rate of 0.05. Sequencing depth was assumed to be roughly uniform across donors in the presence/absence analyses, though that assumption may not hold.

Comment on this clone: The antigen this receptor binds is unknown. Qualities for individual bases were not recorded, and no much larger clone is one base off.

The cohort was made up of 500 to 850 healthy bone marrow donors. At the time of sampling, all cohort members were nominally healthy, though unrecorded immune exposures were likely present. The donor was CMV seronegative and was included in the group of hundreds of seronegative cohort members. Every donor gave a peripheral blood sample, and the peripheral blood mononuclear cells from that sample were used for TCR beta sequencing. The Qiagen DNeasy Blood Extraction Kit was used to extract genomic DNA from the blood cell samples. The library was obtained by the immunoSEQ multiplex PCR assay. For the multiplex PCR, a mixture combining 60 forward primers for TCR Vbeta segments and 13 reverse primers for TCR Jbeta segments was used. The CDR3 region of rearranged TCR beta genes was amplified from genomic DNA with a multiplex PCR assay. Amplified TCR beta libraries were sequenced as 87-base-pair reads on the Illumina HiSeq System. Per the authors' processing: A later analysis tallied around 87 million unique TCR beta chains across the 666 repertoires, and around 12 million of those chains were shared by two or more donors. Raw reads were error-corrected and collapsed into unique sequences with a nearest-neighbor algorithm that merged closely related sequences to remove PCR and sequencing errors. CDR3 sequences were aligned to IMGT reference sequences to assign V, D and J gene segments. For a sequence to be retained, a match of at least six nucleotides was required to both a V gene segment and a J gene segment. Rearrangements were classified as productive when the CDR3 lacked stop codons and remained in frame with V and J, and all other rearrangements were classified as non-productive. CDR3 was defined by IMGT convention, running from the second conserved V-encoded cysteine to the conserved J-encoded phenylalanine. In an earlier analysis of just under 600 of the donors, sequences lacking an unambiguous match to a single V gene segment were excluded. In an earlier analysis of 500 to 750 of the donors, V segments were called functional above 56.7% productive rearrangements and were called segregating when the between-donor standard deviation exceeded 5%. A statistical classification framework was built to diagnose cytomegalovirus status from the catalog of TCR beta chain sequences. In a later analysis, V and J genes were assigned by comparing TCR nucleotide sequences against IMGT/GENE-DB human TR gene sequences. Using the TCRdist pipeline, a later analysis assigned CDR3 sequences along with most-parsimonious VDJ recombination scenarios. A later analysis defined each TCR beta chain by its CDR3 amino acid sequence plus V-gene family, and excluded reads lacking a unique V-gene family. As a way to deal with suspected cross-contamination and a sequencing artifact, a later analysis dropped hundreds of nucleotide sequences that were highly shared and had low generation probability. In a later analysis, a clonal expansion index for each public chain was calculated from normalized within-repertoire ranks of inferred template counts. In a later analysis, generation probabilities were computed with a VDJ recombination model fitted to out-of-frame rearrangements, and the resulting probabilities were checked against IGoR. In a later analysis, hypergeometric tests were used to score TCR-TCR, TCR-HLA and TCR-CMV co-occurrence, with a repertoire-size bias correction applied to TCR pairs. False discovery rates were estimated in a later analysis by permuting HLA or CMV assignments 20 times. In a later analysis, co-occurring TCRs were grouped with DBSCAN, and TCRdist sequence similarity was added when clustering was performed within HLA-allele-positive subsets. For co-occurrence clustering, repertoires with fewer than 30,000 or more than 120,000 public chains were excluded, along with five repertoires with anomalous nucleotide sharing. In TCRdb, the immuneACCESS table is reduced to in-frame sequences with V and J assigned. These tables do not hold every clone; where another copy was compared, an unresolved V gene accounts for under half, and the others remain unexplained. V and J calls and clone size are copied from that table; D and trimming were computed from the DNA. The sample data list approximately 53,000 clones, and 72% of these were observed just once. The biggest ten clones account for more than 9% of the sample.

Sequences were obtained from PBMCs. The clonotype comes from a woman in her forties or fifties in good health and CMV-seronegative.

In nucleotides, the sequence is TGTGCCAGTAGTATAGCCCCCGGCGGTAGCGGGGAGCTGTTTTTT. This codes for CASSIAPGGSGELFF. The chain joins TRBV19 to TRBJ2-2, with the D segment identity uncertain. From cysteine to phenylalanine, the CDR3 is 15 amino acids long. Only the CDR3 region is kept as DNA, spanning 45 bases read in frame from base 1. V is shortened by 1 base, J by 7 bases, and the region joining them spans 13 bases. The CDR1 and CDR2 encoded by the germline V gene (reference sequence) are LNHDA and SQIVND.